These 29 T cell receptor beta chains were sequenced from one sample in a study of T cell repertoires in cytomegalovirus infection. TCRdb reanalysed the reads using MiXCR and keeps one entry per CDR3 protein. The sample shows 250,000 to 300,000 distinct CDR3 sequences, roughly 25% of them seen only once. Sequencing was carried out using PBMCs. Receptor source: a human donor in good health (CMV status not recorded). Some clones in this sample may be carry-over from other donors' samples.

The table lists this clonotype with a few counts. The chain's CDR3 is CSARWGNTDTQYF. For the CDR3, the DNA is TGCAGTGCTAGATGGGGGAACACAGATACGCAGTATTTT. This sequence joins TRBV20-1 and TRBJ2-3, with D perhaps assigned TRBD1 or TRBD2 (5 bases each). The V end lost 2 bases, the J end lost 2 bases, and 8 bases lay between the germline ends. The germline V gene encodes CDR1 DFQATT and CDR2 SNEGSKA (reference sequence). The CDR3 has 13 residues.

The sample holds many counts of this clonotype. This chain links TRBV6-4 with TRBJ2-1; TRBD2 agrees at 12 bases. J was trimmed by 8 bases and V by 4 bases; bases with no gene match: 9. CDR1 MRHNA and CDR2 SNTAGT come from the germline V gene. CDR3 length: 16 residues. CDR3 nucleotide sequence: TGTGCCAGCAGTGTATCTAGCGGGGGGGCTCCGGATGAGCAGTTCTTC. Protein: CASSVSSGGAPDEQFF.

The chain couples TRBV10-3 to TRBJ1-1; D unresolved. Germline V gene data show CDR1 as ENHRY and CDR2 as SYGVKD. V lost 3 bases and J 1 base, leaving 9 bases between the germline ends. The CDR3 has 14 amino acids. The CDR3 DNA reads as TGTGCCATCAGTGATCCGGGTAGGAACACTGAAGCTTTCTTT. Translating gives CAISDPGRNTEAFF.

This clonotype appeared a few times. The chain's CDR3 is CASSLVAGGDQETQYF. CDR3 coding DNA: TGTGCCAGCAGCTTAGTGGCAGGGGGCGATCAAGAGACCCAGTACTTC. This rearrangement joins TRBV7-2 to TRBJ2-5; 8 bases align to TRBD1. This CDR3 is built from 16 residues. Per the germline V gene, CDR1 is SGHTA and CDR2 is FQGNSA. Trimming took 1 base from V and 2 from J; bases not matched to a gene: 6.

This clonotype has only a few counts. The genes are TRBV20-1 and TRBJ2-1; 7 bases agree with TRBD2. Losses at the gene ends were 7 bases for V and 4 bases for J; bases not matched to a gene: 10. This CDR3 spans 14 amino acids. The germline V gene encodes CDR1 DFQATT and CDR2 SNEGSKA (reference sequence). This CDR3 is CSGRVASGYNEQFF. In DNA, the CDR3 is TGCAGTGGCAGAGTTGCTAGCGGTTACAATGAGCAGTTCTTC.

This clonotype was recorded once. V and J are TRBV15 and TRBJ1-1; D unclear. Germline CDR1 and CDR2: LNHNV and YYDKDF (reference sequence). The CDR3 totals 15 residues. Trimming took off 5 bases at V and 4 bases at J, with 17 bases between the two ends. In nucleotides, the CDR3 is TGTGCCACCAGCTGGCCGGCGTCGTGGGGCACTGAAGCTTTCTTT. Amino acid sequence: CATSWPASWGTEAFF.

This clonotype was picked up a small number of times. The chain uses TRBV29-1 and TRBJ2-5; 7 bases are shared with TRBD1. Germline trimming cut 7 bases from V and 5 bases from J; bases unmatched to any gene: 7. The CDR3 extends over 12 amino acids. From germline, CDR1 is SQVTM and CDR2 ANQGSEA. The CDR3 sequence: CSGTTGTETQYF. The DNA for the CDR3 is TGCAGCGGGACGACAGGGACCGAGACCCAGTACTTC.

V is TRBV28 and J is TRBJ1-2, with 7 nucleotides matching TRBD1. The ends lost 5 bases at V and 8 bases at J; junction bases unmatched: 5. The CDR3 totals 12 residues. In germline, CDR1 is MDHEN, CDR2 SYDVKM. CDR3 amino acids: CASSHPDRGYTF. Here the CDR3 DNA reads TGTGCCAGCAGTCACCCGGACAGGGGCTACACCTTC.

The CDR3 DNA reads TGTGCCAGTAGTATAACTAGCGGGGGGGCCACTGAGCAGTTCTTC. This gives the protein CASSITSGGATEQFF. This chain connects TRBV19 to TRBJ2-1; 13 bases agree with TRBD2. Trimming took 2 bases from V and 9 from J; bases not matched to a gene: 4. This CDR3 spans 15 amino acids. Germline CDR1 reads LNHDA; CDR2 reads SQIVND (reference sequence).

This clonotype was detected ten times or more. The chain recombines TRBV7-2 with TRBJ2-1; 11 positions match TRBD2. This CDR3 spans 14 amino acids. The ends lost 5 bases at V and 12 bases at J; junction bases unmatched: 9. Germline lookup yields CDR1 SGHTA and CDR2 FQGNSA. The CDR3 nucleotides are TGTGCCAGCAGCCCTCTAGCGGGAGGCGGTTGGCAGTTCTTC. It is translated as CASSPLAGGGWQFF.

In this sample, this clonotype turned up a few times. The rearrangement joins TRBV5-4 to TRBJ1-4, with a weak D call TRBD1 (5 bases). The germline V gene encodes CDR1 SGHNT and CDR2 YYREEE (reference sequence). This CDR3 has 14 amino acids. Trimming removed 1 base from V and 8 bases from J, with 12 bases in between. The CDR3 is CASSLWGKEEKLFF. DNA of the CDR3: TGTGCCAGCAGCTTGTGGGGGAAGGAGGAAAAACTGTTTTTT.

This chain connects TRBV12-3 or TRBV12-4 to TRBJ2-1, with TRBD1 matching 9 bases. With V trimmed by 1 base and J by 7 bases, 5 bases remained unmatched. The CDR3 has 15 amino acids. Written as DNA, the CDR3 is TGTGCCAGCAGTTTAGGGGACAGGGAAACAAATGAGCAGTTCTTC. As protein: CASSLGDRETNEQFF.

The V gene is TRBV6-2 or TRBV6-3, the J gene TRBJ2-5, with TRBD2 matching 14 bases. Germline V CDR1 and CDR2: MNHEY, SVGEGT. The CDR3 is made up of 18 amino acids. V gave up 8 bases and J gave up 2 bases; unmatched junction bases: 13. CDR3 DNA: TGTGCCAGCCGTGGGACTAGCGGGAGAAGCCCAATACAAGAGACCCAGTACTTC. Translating gives CASRGTSGRSPIQETQYF.

The V gene is TRBV20-1, the J gene TRBJ1-5; D not resolved. V was trimmed by 7 bases and J by 3 bases, leaving 19 bases between them. Germline V gene data show CDR1 as DFQATT and CDR2 as SNEGSKA (reference sequence). CDR3 length: 15 amino acids. The CDR3 loop reads CSVWVGLNDNQPQHF. In DNA form, the CDR3 reads TGCAGTGTCTGGGTTGGGCTCAACGACAATCAGCCCCAGCATTTT.

This clonotype has just a few counts. This chain joins TRBV19 and TRBJ2-7; 10 bases map to TRBD1. This CDR3 has 13 residues. V was clipped by 4 bases and J by 8 bases; unmatched bases: 5. Germline V gives CDR1 LNHDA, CDR2 SQIVND (reference sequence). CDR3 region: CASSTRDRGQQYF. The DNA for the CDR3 is TGTGCCAGTAGTACCCGGGACAGGGGCCAGCAGTACTTC. Full variable domain (rest looked up from reference TRBV19 and TRBJ2-7): DGGITQSPKYLFRKEGQNVTLSCEQNLNHDAMYWYRQDPGQGLRLIYYSQIVNDFQKGDIAEGYSVSREKKESFPLTVTSAQKNPTAFYLCASSTRDRGQQYFGPGTRLTVT.

V and J are TRBV20-1 and TRBJ2-5; possibly TRBD1 or TRBD2 for D (6 bases each). The germline V and J ends were trimmed by 3 bases and 5 bases, with 10 bases remaining between them. The length of the CDR3 is 12 residues. Looked up from germline, CDR1 is DFQATT and CDR2 is SNEGSKA (reference sequence). CDR3 protein: CSASVGGETQYF. The DNA of the CDR3 is TGCAGTGCTAGTGTAGGGGGGGAGACCCAGTACTTC.

This clonotype was found a few times. The CDR3 reads CASSSNGLSGYTF. The CDR3 bases are TGTGCCAGCAGCTCCAACGGGCTCAGTGGCTACACCTTC. The V and J genes are TRBV7-3 and TRBJ1-2; D is undetermined. The CDR3 covers 13 residues. Germline CDR1 SGHTA, CDR2 FQGTGA. Trimming took off 4 bases at V and 7 bases at J, with 13 bases between the two ends. Filled out from reference TRBV7-3 and TRBJ1-2, the complete variable domain reads GAGVSQTPSNKVTEKGKYVELRCDPISGHTALYWYRQSLGQGPEFLIYFQGTGAADDSGLPNDRFFAVRPEGSVSTLKIQRTERGDSAVYLCASSSNGLSGYTFGSGTRLTVV.

The chain links TRBV19 to TRBJ2-2, with TRBD2 matching over 9 bases. Per germline, CDR1 LNHDA and CDR2 SQIVND (reference sequence). V dropped 8 bases and J dropped 9; count of bases not matched to a gene: 7. The CDR3 runs to 13 residues. CDR3: CASRSGTSWELFF. CDR3 nucleotide sequence: TGTGCCAGTCGATCAGGGACTAGCTGGGAGCTGTTTTTT.

In regard to this clonotype: One junction end disagrees with the germline gene, perhaps due to a read error. This chain links TRBV6-2 or TRBV6-3 with TRBJ1-1, with unresolved D. The CDR3 is 14 residues long. CDR1 MNHEY and CDR2 SVGEGT come from the germline V gene. The CDR3 DNA reads TGTGCCAGCAGTCCGAGAGGCCCGAACACTGAAGCTTTGTTT. Amino acids: CASSPRGPNTEALF.

This clonotype was found many times. The DNA of the CDR3 is TGTGCCACCGCTGGGTTTTTAAGGAGCTCCTACAATGAGCAGTTCTTC. Its translation is CATAGFLRSSYNEQFF. This chain links TRBV28 with TRBJ2-1; D gene ambiguous. The CDR3 is 16 residues long. The germline CDR1 and CDR2 sequences are MDHEN and SYDVKM. V was trimmed by 10 bases and J by 0 bases, leaving 19 bases between them. The variable domain in full, with the rest retrieved from reference TRBV28 and TRBJ2-1, is DVKVTQSSRYLVKRTGEKVFLECVQDMDHENMFWYRQDPGLGLRLIYFSYDVKMKEKGDIPEGYSVSREKKERFSLILESASTNQTSMYLCATAGFLRSSYNEQFFGPGTRLTVL.

The chain combines TRBV28 with TRBJ1-3; D ambiguous. The CDR3 covers 14 residues. Per germline, CDR1 MDHEN and CDR2 SYDVKM. Trimming left V 3 bases short and J 3 bases short, with 9 bases between. CDR3 amino acids: CASSFLSSGNTIYF. In DNA form, the CDR3 reads TGTGCCAGCAGTTTTCTCTCCAGTGGAAACACCATATATTTT.

The chain uses TRBV7-2 and TRBJ1-5, with TRBD1 matching over 7 bases. CDR3 length equals 15 residues. The ends lost 1 base at V and 5 bases at J; junction bases unmatched: 5. The germline V gene has CDR1 SGHTA and CDR2 FQGNSA. The chain's CDR3 is CASSLDRDRYQPQHF. The CDR3 DNA reads TGTGCCAGCAGCTTAGACCGGGACAGATATCAGCCCCAGCATTTT.

This clonotype was recorded many times. V gene TRBV6-5 combines with J gene TRBJ2-1; 9 nucleotides align to TRBD2. J gave up 3 bases and V 2 bases, and 2 bases lay outside the gene matches. The CDR3 loop spans 15 amino acids. In germline, CDR1 is MNHEY, CDR2 SVGAGI. CDR3 sequence (DNA): TGTGCCAGCAGTTACCTAGCGGGATACTACAATGAGCAGTTCTTC. It codes for CASSYLAGYYNEQFF.

This clonotype was counted at least ten times. The CDR3 DNA sequence: TGTGCCAGCAGCTTAGGGCGCCGACTAGCGGGACTCTCCTACGAGCAGTACTTC. Translating gives CASSLGRRLAGLSYEQYF. The rearrangement uses TRBV7-2 and TRBJ2-7; 11 bases line up with TRBD2. With 1 base clipped from V and 0 bases from J, the junction kept 8 bases outside the gene matches. CDR3 length: 18 amino acids. Germline V gene data show CDR1 as SGHTA and CDR2 as FQGNSA.

Many counts were recorded for this clonotype. The chain joins TRBV7-8 to TRBJ2-2; no reliable D call. The V gene lost 1 base and the J gene lost 3 bases, with 6 bases spanning the gap. The CDR3 has 14 residues. The germline gives CDR1 SGHVS, CDR2 FQNEAQ. CDR3 in amino acids: CASSLVPDTGELFF. In nucleotides, the CDR3 is TGTGCCAGCAGCTTAGTCCCGGACACCGGGGAGCTGTTTTTT. The whole variable domain, filled in from reference TRBV7-8 and TRBJ2-2, reads GAGVSQSPRYKVAKRGQDVALRCDPISGHVSLFWYQQALGQGPEFLTYFQNEAQLDKSGLPSDRFFAERPEGSVSTLKIQRTQQEDSAVYLCASSLVPDTGELFFGEGSRLTVL.

The V gene is TRBV7-2, the J gene TRBJ2-1; D possibly corresponds to TRBD2 (5 bases). Per germline, CDR1 SGHTA and CDR2 FQGNSA. CDR3 size: 16 residues. The V end lost 6 bases, the J end lost 9 bases, and 24 bases lay between the germline ends. The CDR3 region has the DNA TGTGCCAGCAGGGCATTAACTAGATTAGGTGATAGTGAGCAGTTCTTC. Its translation is CASRALTRLGDSEQFF.

This clonotype has a handful of counts. The chain uses TRBV20-1 and TRBJ1-1; TRBD1 is a possible D gene (5 bases). V lost 5 bases and J 11 bases, leaving 18 bases between the germline ends. Germline CDR1 is DFQATT and CDR2 is SNEGSKA (reference sequence). The CDR3 has 12 residues. In DNA form, the CDR3 reads TGCAGTGCTTCCCCTTCAGGGCGAACGGCTTTCTTT. Translation gives CSASPSGRTAFF.

The chain recombines TRBV11-2 with TRBJ2-1; D could derive from TRBD1 or TRBD2 (6 bases each). Germline V gene data show CDR1 as SGHAT and CDR2 as FQNNGV. V lost 9 bases and J 10 bases, leaving 16 bases between the germline ends. CDR3 size: 12 residues. The CDR3 region has the DNA TGTGCCAGTGGGGGGCATTCAAGGGAGCAGTTCTTC. This translates into CASGGHSREQFF. Full variable domain (outside the CDR3, taken from reference TRBV11-2 and TRBJ2-1): EAGVAQSPRYKIIEKRQSVAFWCNPISGHATLYWYQQILGQGPKLLIQFQNNGVVDDSQLPKDRFSAERLKGVDSTLKIQPAKLEDSAVYLCASGGHSREQFFGPGTRLTVL.

The chain couples TRBV4-3 to TRBJ1-5; D perhaps matches TRBD1 (6 bases). The V gene's germline CDR1 is LGHNA and CDR2 YSLEER. The CDR3 is 15 residues long. V lost 2 bases, J lost 6 bases, and 14 bases lay in between. CDR3 sequence: CASSQTQGFGQPQHF. The CDR3 DNA is TGCGCCAGCAGCCAAACGCAGGGGTTCGGTCAGCCCCAGCATTTT.